The 3 T cell receptor beta chains given below trace back to one sample, sequenced in a study of T cell responses to AZD1222 COVID-19 vaccine. TCRdb's copy holds only in-frame clones and misses some; the assay was immunoSEQ multiplex PCR. The sample lists approximately 150,000 clones; around nine tenths were seen once. Specimen: peripheral blood, collected on day 0 of AZD1222 vaccination. All receptors derive from an adult in good health.

V is TRBV10-1 and J is TRBJ2-3; D perhaps matches TRBD2 (5 bases). With 4 bases removed from V and 1 base from J, the gap between germline ends came to 12 bases. This CDR3 region has 15 residues. In germline, CDR1 is WNHNN, CDR2 SYGVQD (reference sequence). The CDR3 DNA sequence: TGCGCCAGCAGTGGGCTACTAGAAGGCACAGATACGCAGTATTTT. Protein product: CASSGLLEGTDTQYF.

This chain uses TRBV27 with TRBJ2-1; D call uncertain. V lost 5 bases to trimming and J lost 2 bases, with 13 bases between them. This CDR3 region has 15 residues. Germline V gene lookup returns CDR1 MNHEY and CDR2 SMNVEV (reference sequence). The CDR3 bases are TGTGCCAGCAGTCCCCAGACCCCCCCCTACAATGAGCAGTTCTTC. It is translated as CASSPQTPPYNEQFF.

This clone was counted once. The chain carries TRBV7-8 and TRBJ2-1, with TRBD1 identical over 7 bases. The length of the CDR3 is 16 residues. Germline lookup yields CDR1 SGHVS and CDR2 FQNEAQ. Trimming at V came to 5 bases and at J to 0 bases, leaving 7 bases not matched to a gene. Here the CDR3 DNA reads TGTGCCAGCAGCAAGGACAGGCCAGTCTCCTACAATGAGCAGTTCTTC. Translating it yields CASSKDRPVSYNEQFF.